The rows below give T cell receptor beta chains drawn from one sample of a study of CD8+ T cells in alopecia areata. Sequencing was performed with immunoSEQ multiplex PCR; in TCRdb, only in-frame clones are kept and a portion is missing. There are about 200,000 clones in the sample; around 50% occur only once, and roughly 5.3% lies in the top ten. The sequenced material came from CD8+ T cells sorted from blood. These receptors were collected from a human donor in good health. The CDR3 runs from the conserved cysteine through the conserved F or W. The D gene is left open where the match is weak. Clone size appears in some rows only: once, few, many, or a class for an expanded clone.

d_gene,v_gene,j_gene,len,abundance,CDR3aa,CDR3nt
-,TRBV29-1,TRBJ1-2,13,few,CSVLGKTHYGYTF,TGCAGCGTCCTCGGCAAAACCCACTATGGCTACACCTTC
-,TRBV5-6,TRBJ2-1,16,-,CASSLELSYSYNEQFF,TGTGCCAGCAGCTTGGAGCTCAGTTACTCCTACAATGAGCAGTTCTTC
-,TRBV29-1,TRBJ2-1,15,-,CSVVGARGPYNEQFF,TGCAGCGTTGTAGGGGCCCGAGGGCCCTACAATGAGCAGTTCTTC
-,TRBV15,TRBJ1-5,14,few,CATSSRRSNQPQHF,TGTGCCACCAGCAGCAGAAGGAGCAATCAGCCCCAGCATTTT
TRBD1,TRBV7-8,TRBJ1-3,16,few,CASSFLDRETGNTIYF,TGTGCCAGCAGCTTCCTGGACAGGGAAACTGGAAACACCATATATTTT
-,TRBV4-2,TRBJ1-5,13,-,CASSRLRAEPQHF,TGTGCCAGCAGCCGTCTCCGGGCCGAGCCCCAGCATTTT
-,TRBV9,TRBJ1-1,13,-,CASSQAGATEAFF,TGTGCCAGCAGCCAGGCGGGAGCCACTGAAGCTTTCTTT
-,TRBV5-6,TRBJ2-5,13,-,CASSLVTPETQYF,TGTGCCAGCAGCTTGGTTACTCCAGAGACCCAGTACTTC
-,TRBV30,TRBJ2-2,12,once,CAWGWLTGELFF,TGTGCCTGGGGGTGGCTCACCGGGGAGCTGTTTTTT
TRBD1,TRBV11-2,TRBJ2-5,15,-,CASSTRQGAQETQYF,TGTGCCAGCAGCACCCGACAGGGGGCTCAAGAGACCCAGTACTTC
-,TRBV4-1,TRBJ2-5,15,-,CASSQGLASGETQYF,TGCGCCAGCAGCCAGGGGTTGGCTTCTGGAGAGACCCAGTACTTC
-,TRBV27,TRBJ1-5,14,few,CASSPTDSNQPQHF,TGTGCCAGCAGTCCGACGGATAGCAATCAGCCCCAGCATTTT
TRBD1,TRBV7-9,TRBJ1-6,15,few,CASSLIDRGYSPLHF,TGTGCCAGCAGCTTAATAGACAGGGGGTATTCACCCCTCCACTTT
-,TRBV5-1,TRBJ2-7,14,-,CASSLGRGDNEQYF,TGCGCCAGCAGCTTGGGAAGGGGAGATAACGAGCAGTACTTC
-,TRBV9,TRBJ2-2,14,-,CASSVAGNTGELFF,TGTGCCAGCAGCGTAGCAGGAAACACCGGGGAGCTGTTTTTT
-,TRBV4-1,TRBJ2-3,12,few,CASSPLGDTQYF,TGCGCCAGCAGCCCTCTTGGGGATACGCAGTATTTT